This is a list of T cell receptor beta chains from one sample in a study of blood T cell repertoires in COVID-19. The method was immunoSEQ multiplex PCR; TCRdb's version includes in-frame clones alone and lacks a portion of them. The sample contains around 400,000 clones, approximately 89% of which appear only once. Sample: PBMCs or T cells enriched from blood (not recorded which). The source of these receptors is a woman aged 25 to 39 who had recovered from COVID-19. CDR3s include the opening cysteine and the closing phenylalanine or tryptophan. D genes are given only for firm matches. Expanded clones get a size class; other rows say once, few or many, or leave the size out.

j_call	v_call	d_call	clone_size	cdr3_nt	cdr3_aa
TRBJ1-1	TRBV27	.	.	TGTGCCAGCAGTTTGGGGACTCGTACTTTCTTT	CASSLGTRTFF
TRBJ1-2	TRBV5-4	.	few	TGTGCCAGCAGCCCCTGGCAGGGGACGGCCTCCTATGGCTACACCTTC	CASSPWQGTASYGYTF
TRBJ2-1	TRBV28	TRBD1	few	TGTGCCAGCAGTTTGCACAGGGGACCCTACAATGAGCAGTTCTTC	CASSLHRGPYNEQFF
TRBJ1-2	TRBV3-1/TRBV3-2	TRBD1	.	TGTGCCAGCAGCGCTTCGGACAGGGATGGCTACACCTTC	CASSASDRDGYTF
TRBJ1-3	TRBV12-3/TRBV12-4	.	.	TGTGCCAGCAGTTTTGGGGAGGGCACCATATATTTT	CASSFGEGTIYF
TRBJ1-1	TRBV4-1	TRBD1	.	TGCGCCAGCAGCCAAAAACCCGCGGGACAGGGATATGCTGAAGCTTTCTTT	CASSQKPAGQGYAEAFF
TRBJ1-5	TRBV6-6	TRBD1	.	TGTGCCAGCTACCACAGGGGAAATCAGCCCCAGCATTTT	CASYHRGNQPQHF
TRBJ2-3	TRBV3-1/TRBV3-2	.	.	TGTGCCAGCACCCCCGGGGATAGCGCAGATACGCAGTATTTT	CASTPGDSADTQYF
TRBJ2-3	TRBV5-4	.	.	TGTGCCAGCACCGGAGGGGTCACAGATACGCAGTATTTT	CASTGGVTDTQYF
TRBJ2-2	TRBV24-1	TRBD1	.	TGTGCCACCAGTGGTAGACCGGGACAGAGGACCACCGGGGAGCTGTTTTTT	CATSGRPGQRTTGELFF
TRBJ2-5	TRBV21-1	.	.	TGTGCCAGCAGCACCGAAGGACAGGAAGAGACCCAGTACTTC	CASSTEGQEETQYF
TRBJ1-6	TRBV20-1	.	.	TGCAGTGCTAGCCCAAATTCACCCCTCCACTTT	CSASPNSPLHF
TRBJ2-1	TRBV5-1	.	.	TGCGCCAGCAGCACTGGGCAGCGGTACAATGAGCAGTTCTTC	CASSTGQRYNEQFF
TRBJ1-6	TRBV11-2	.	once	TGTGCCAGCACCCCCACCGGAGGACGGTCCTATAATTCACCCCTCCACTTT	CASTPTGGRSYNSPLHF
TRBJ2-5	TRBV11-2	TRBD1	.	TGTGCCAGCAACAACAGGGGGTACCTACAAGAGACCCAGTACTTC	CASNNRGYLQETQYF
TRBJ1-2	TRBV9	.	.	TGTGCCAGCAGCGTGGGCCTCGGGGTAACCGCCTCGGTCCGTAACTATGGCTACACCTTC	CASSVGLGVTASVRNYGYTF
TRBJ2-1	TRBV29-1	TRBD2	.	TGCAGCGTTGAGGGAGGAGGCACTAGCGGGAGGGTCGGTGAGCAGTTCTTC	CSVEGGGTSGRVGEQFF
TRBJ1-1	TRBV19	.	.	TGTGCCAGTAGTGGGGCCGCTACGAGGAGAATGGGTGAAGCTTTCTTT	CASSGAATRRMGEAFF
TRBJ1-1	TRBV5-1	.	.	TGCGCCAGCAGCTTGGGATGGGGCGCTGGGGACACTGAAGCTTTCTTT	CASSLGWGAGDTEAFF
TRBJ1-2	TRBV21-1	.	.	TGTGCCAGCAGCAAAGGCCCGGGACAGGACGGAAGGGACTATGGCTACACCTTC	CASSKGPGQDGRDYGYTF
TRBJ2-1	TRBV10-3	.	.	TGTGCCATCAGTGAAATAAGCGGGCGATACAATGAGCAGTTCTTC	CAISEISGRYNEQFF
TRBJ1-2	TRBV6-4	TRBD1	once	TGTGCCAGCAGGGGGAAATCAGGGGGAAGTGGCTACACCTTC	CASRGKSGGSGYTF
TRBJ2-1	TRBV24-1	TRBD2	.	TGTGCCACCCAACTAGCGGGAGTCGGGAACAATGAGCAGTTCTTC	CATQLAGVGNNEQFF